These 2 T cell receptor beta chains came from one sample sequenced in a study of CD8 T cells in ankylosing spondylitis. These receptors' antigens are unknown. Whole-study findings and limits: It appeared that ankylosing spondylitis blood was characterized by a TCR beta motif of about eight highly homologous variants.

From the 5' RACE reads, TCRdb called clonotypes with MiXCR, one entry per CDR3 protein. The top ten clones hold 1% of a sample with about 440,000 distinct CDR3 sequences, 15% to 20% of them seen once. Sequenced sample: blood, either unsorted or a sorted T cell fraction (not recorded which). The source of these receptors is a male donor with ankylosing spondylitis.

This chain joins TRBV10-3 and TRBJ2-3; 9 bases agree with TRBD1. Germline-derived CDR1 and CDR2 are ENHRY and SYGVKD. The CDR3 has 15 residues. V shed 4 bases, J shed 0 bases, and the junction held 2 bases outside the gene matches. The CDR3 DNA reads as TGTGCCATCAGTGGGGACAGGGATAGCACAGATACGCAGTATTTT. Translated, it gives CAISGDRDSTDTQYF.

The sample holds one count of this clonotype. The rearrangement uses TRBV7-2 and TRBJ2-7; a weak D match, TRBD1 (6 bases). Looked up from germline, CDR1 is SGHTA and CDR2 is FQGNSA. Trimming removed 7 bases at V and 6 bases at J, with 16 bases between. The CDR3 length is 13 residues. For the CDR3, the DNA is TGTGCCAGCACCACAGGGCCGATTCCCGAGCAGTACTTC. Its protein is CASTTGPIPEQYF.